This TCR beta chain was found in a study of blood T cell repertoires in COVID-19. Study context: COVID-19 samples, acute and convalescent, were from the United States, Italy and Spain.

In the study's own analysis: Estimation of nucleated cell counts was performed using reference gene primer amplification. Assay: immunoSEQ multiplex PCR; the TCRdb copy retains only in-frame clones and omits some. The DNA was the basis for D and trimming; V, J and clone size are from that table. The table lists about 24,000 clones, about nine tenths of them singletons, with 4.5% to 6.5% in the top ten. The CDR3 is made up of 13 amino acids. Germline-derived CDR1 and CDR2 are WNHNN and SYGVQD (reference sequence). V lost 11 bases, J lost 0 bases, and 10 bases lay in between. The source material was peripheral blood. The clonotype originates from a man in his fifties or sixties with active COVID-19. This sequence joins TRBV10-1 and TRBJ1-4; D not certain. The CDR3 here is CAGIAATNEKLFF. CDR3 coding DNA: TGCGCCGGCATCGCAGCAACTAATGAAAAACTGTTTTTT.